A single sample is the source of the 30 T cell receptor beta chains below, sequenced in a study of patients and donors after allogeneic stem cell transplantation. MiXCR was run by TCRdb on the RT-PCR reads, yielding one entry per CDR3 protein. The data show hundreds of thousands of distinct CDR3 sequences, 15% to 20% seen once. Sequencing was carried out using blood, either unsorted or a sorted T cell fraction (not recorded which). Every receptor here comes from a human donor who was either an allogeneic HSCT recipient or a stem cell or donor lymphocyte infusion donor (not recorded which). It is not recorded whose cells these are; they may come from a transplant donor.

This chain connects TRBV7-9 to TRBJ2-5; tentatively, D is TRBD2 (5 bases). Trimming took off 7 bases at V and 5 bases at J, with 17 bases between the two ends. There are 14 residues in the CDR3. The germline gives CDR1 SEHNR, CDR2 FQNEAQ (reference sequence). For the CDR3, the DNA is TGTGCCAGCATCCTGGTCAGCGGAATTGAGACCCAGTACTTC. It translates to CASILVSGIETQYF.

This clonotype was counted at least ten times. V is TRBV5-1 and J is TRBJ2-2; TRBD1 matches 7 bases. The CDR3 extends over 15 amino acids. Germline values: CDR1 SGHRS, CDR2 YFSETQ. J was trimmed by 0 bases and V by 4 bases; bases with no gene match: 3. The chain's CDR3 is CASSNRGSNTGELFF. The CDR3 nucleotides read TGCGCCAGCAGCAACAGGGGATCGAACACCGGGGAGCTGTTTTTT.

J is TRBJ2-1 and V is TRBV20-1, with 14 bases that match TRBD2. The CDR3 is 19 amino acids. Looked up from germline, CDR1 is DFQATT and CDR2 is SNEGSKA (reference sequence). Germline trimming cut 0 bases from V and 6 bases from J; bases unmatched to any gene: 13. In nucleotides, the CDR3 is TGCAGTGCTAGAGATGGGACTAGCGGGAGAATACCCCGTGGCAATGAGCAGTTCTTC. It encodes CSARDGTSGRIPRGNEQFF.

The chain employs TRBV11-1 and TRBJ1-2; 9 bases are a match to TRBD1. The CDR3 spans 18 residues. Unmatched junction bases numbered 12, after V lost 4 bases and J lost 0 bases. Germline assignment: CDR1 SGHAT and CDR2 FQDESV (reference sequence). This chain's CDR3 is CASSSLRPGQGTNYGYTF. The CDR3 DNA sequence: TGTGCCAGCAGCTCTCTACGTCCGGGACAGGGCACTAACTATGGCTACACCTTC. The full variable domain, completed using reference TRBV11-1 and TRBJ1-2, is EAEVAQSPRYKITEKSQAVAFWCDPISGHATLYWYRQILGQGPELLVQFQDESVVDDSQLPKDRFSAERLKGVDSTLKIQPAELGDSAMYLCASSSLRPGQGTNYGYTFGSGTRLTVV.

V gene TRBV29-1 combines with J gene TRBJ1-2; TRBD1 matches 8 bases. Germline CDR1 and CDR2: SQVTM and ANQGSEA. The CDR3 has 15 amino acids. V dropped 4 bases and J dropped 1; count of bases not matched to a gene: 8. CDR3 protein: CSVGRDRIFNYGYTF. CDR3 DNA sequence: TGCAGCGTTGGCCGGGACAGGATCTTTAACTATGGCTACACCTTC.

The rearrangement uses TRBV5-1 and TRBJ2-5; 9 nucleotides agree with TRBD1. The junction had 8 bases not matched to a gene; V was cut back by 3 bases and J by 5 bases. The length of the CDR3 is 15 residues. CDR1 SGHRS and CDR2 YFSETQ come from the germline V gene. The CDR3 region has the DNA TGCGCCAGCAGCTATCCCCAGGGACAGGGTGAGACCCAGTACTTC. Its translation: CASSYPQGQGETQYF.

The chain combines TRBV4-2 with TRBJ1-3; D is uncertain. CDR1 is LGHNA and CDR2 is YNFKEQ in the germline V gene. The CDR3 runs 15 residues. Between the trimmed V and J ends, which lost 4 bases and 0 bases, there was a span of 10 bases. CDR3 sequence reads: CASSPGPFSGNTIYF. DNA for the CDR3: TGTGCCAGCAGCCCTGGGCCTTTCTCTGGAAACACCATATATTTT.

J is TRBJ1-3 and V is TRBV11-2; possible D gene TRBD1, 5 bases. This CDR3 comprises 15 residues. V was trimmed by 0 bases and J by 6 bases, leaving 12 bases between them. In germline, CDR1 is SGHAT, CDR2 FQNNGV. CDR3 bases: TGTGCCAGCAGCTTAGAGGGACGTGACCAAAACACCATATATTTT. This translates into CASSLEGRDQNTIYF. Together with reference TRBV11-2 and TRBJ1-3, the CDR3 gives the full variable domain: EAGVAQSPRYKIIEKRQSVAFWCNPISGHATLYWYQQILGQGPKLLIQFQNNGVVDDSQLPKDRFSAERLKGVDSTLKIQPAKLEDSAVYLCASSLEGRDQNTIYFGEGSWLTVV.

This clonotype occurred a few times. The rearrangement uses TRBV24-1 and TRBJ2-5; maybe TRBD2 (6 bases). The CDR3 contains 11 residues. Trimming took off 9 bases at V and 4 bases at J, with 8 bases between the two ends. Germline values: CDR1 KGHDR, CDR2 SFDVKD. The CDR3 reads CATQGGETQYF. In nucleotides, the CDR3 is TGTGCCACCCAGGGAGGAGAGACCCAGTACTTC.

This clonotype has at least ten counts. This chain's CDR3 is CASSSGGEEMQYF. CDR3 bases: TGTGCCAGCAGTTCAGGAGGGGAGGAGATGCAGTACTTC. The V call is TRBV6-6, the J call TRBJ2-7; D is perhaps TRBD2 (6 bases). The V gene's germline CDR1 is MNHNY and CDR2 SVGAGI (reference sequence). This CDR3 is built from 13 residues. The V and J ends lost 4 bases and 9 bases respectively, with 16 bases between them.

The rearrangement links TRBV5-4 to TRBJ2-5, with TRBD2 matching over 11 bases. The V gene's germline CDR1 is SGHNT and CDR2 YYREEE (reference sequence). V lost 1 base to trimming and J lost 2 bases; unmatched junction nucleotides: 13. This CDR3 has 19 residues. The DNA of the CDR3 is TGTGCCAGCAGCTTGCGGCTAACTAGCGGGGGCCCTATACAAGAGACCCAGTACTTC. It encodes CASSLRLTSGGPIQETQYF. The variable domain in full, with the rest retrieved from reference TRBV5-4 and TRBJ2-5, is ETGVTQSPTHLIKTRGQQVTLRCSSQSGHNTVSWYQQALGQGPQFIFQYYREEENGRGNFPPRFSGLQFPNYSSELNVNALELDDSALYLCASSLRLTSGGPIQETQYFGPGTRLLVL.

This clonotype was observed a few times. V gene TRBV5-1 combines with J gene TRBJ2-5; D is unresolved. CDR1 and CDR2 (germline): SGHRS, YFSETQ. The CDR3 sequence is 14 residues long. Trimming cost V 4 bases and J 4 bases, with 14 bases left between them. The CDR3 here is CASSLDLVSETQYF. CDR3 DNA sequence: TGCGCCAGCAGCCTGGACCTAGTCTCAGAGACCCAGTACTTC.

J is TRBJ2-5 and V is TRBV25-1; 8 bases fit TRBD1. From germline, CDR1 is MGHDK and CDR2 SYGVNS. The trim removed 8 bases at V and 5 bases at J, leaving 10 bases unmatched. The CDR3 loop spans 14 amino acids. CDR3 in amino acids: CASSTWTGTETQYF. CDR3 DNA: TGTGCCAGCTCCACCTGGACAGGGACGGAGACCCAGTACTTC.

Only a few counts were recorded for this clonotype. V usage is TRBV27 and J usage is TRBJ2-1; either TRBD1 or TRBD2 may supply D (6 bases each). The V end lost 3 bases, the J end lost 7 bases, and 10 bases lay between the germline ends. This CDR3 has 13 amino acids. Germline lookup yields CDR1 MNHEY and CDR2 SMNVEV (reference sequence). The CDR3 sequence is CASSFRGGNEQFF. DNA for the CDR3: TGTGCCAGCAGTTTCCGAGGGGGGAATGAGCAGTTCTTC.

In this sample, this clonotype turned up a few times. This chain joins TRBV6-5 and TRBJ1-1; D may be TRBD1 (6 bases). Germline-derived CDR1 and CDR2 are MNHEY and SVGAGI. The CDR3 loop spans 14 amino acids. Trimming took off 0 bases at V and 5 bases at J, with 10 bases between the two ends. The CDR3 spells CASSYSDSLTEAFF. CDR3 nucleotides: TGTGCCAGCAGTTACTCGGACAGTCTAACTGAAGCTTTCTTT.

This clonotype was counted between two and nine times. CDR3 amino acids: CASSSSGLETQYF. CDR3 sequence (DNA): TGTGCCAGCAGCTCTAGCGGTTTAGAGACCCAGTACTTC. The chain is built from TRBV5-5 and TRBJ2-5; 7 nucleotides align to TRBD2. This CDR3 region has 13 residues. CDR1 and CDR2 (germline): SGHKS, YYEKEE (reference sequence). Trimming took 3 bases from V and 4 from J; bases not matched to a gene: 3.

Only a few counts were recorded for this clonotype. The rearrangement links TRBV20-1 to TRBJ1-5; the D is unclear. V was pared by 0 bases and J by 6 bases, with 12 bases between. CDR3 length equals 14 residues. Germline loops: CDR1 DFQATT, CDR2 SNEGSKA (reference sequence). Here the CDR3 reads CSARDRGVGQPQHF. The DNA for the CDR3 is TGCAGTGCTAGAGATAGAGGAGTAGGTCAGCCCCAGCATTTT.

This clonotype was seen a handful of times. The rearrangement uses TRBV7-3 and TRBJ1-4; 9 bases line up with TRBD1. The CDR3 runs to 21 residues. V lost 1 base, J lost 1 base, and 16 bases stayed unmatched. The germline V gene has CDR1 SGHTA and CDR2 FQGTGA. The CDR3 spells CASSLRPPRGGQGITNEKLFF. Written as DNA, the CDR3 is TGTGCCAGCAGCTTAAGACCGCCCCGGGGGGGACAGGGTATAACTAATGAAAAACTGTTTTTT.

This clonotype was counted a few times. J is TRBJ1-6 and V is TRBV6-2 or TRBV6-3, with unresolved D. The CDR3 length is 14 residues. V lost 5 bases and J lost 8, with 13 bases in between. Germline lookup yields CDR1 MNHEY and CDR2 SVGEGT. The CDR3 nucleotides are TGTGCCAGCAGTAACCCAGGCTTTGATTCACCCCTCCACTTT. This encodes CASSNPGFDSPLHF.

This clonotype was seen more than once but under ten times. The chain employs TRBV4-1 and TRBJ1-3; D is perhaps TRBD1 (5 bases). Germline V gene data show CDR1 as MGHRA and CDR2 as YSYEKL. The germline V and J ends were trimmed by 2 bases and 4 bases, with 18 bases remaining between them. The CDR3 runs to 17 residues. CDR3 nucleotides: TGCGCCAGCAGCCAAAACCCCGCAGCAGGGCGCGGAAACACCATATATTTT. It is translated as CASSQNPAAGRGNTIYF.

This clonotype was observed at least ten times. This chain links TRBV12-3 or TRBV12-4 with TRBJ2-2, with 7 bases that match TRBD1. The V segment lost 6 bases and the J segment 5 bases; nucleotides outside the gene matches: 12. CDR3 length equals 16 residues. CDR3 residues: CASSSQGKKGTGELFF. DNA for the CDR3: TGTGCCAGCAGCTCACAGGGGAAAAAAGGGACCGGGGAGCTGTTTTTT.

The chain links TRBV7-2 to TRBJ1-2; D is ambiguous. V dropped 0 bases and J dropped 4 bases, with 12 bases sitting between them. From germline, CDR1 is SGHTA and CDR2 FQGNSA. The CDR3 consists of 15 residues. CDR3 loop: CASSLAQSGSYGYTF. The CDR3 DNA is TGTGCCAGCAGCTTAGCGCAGTCAGGATCCTATGGCTACACCTTC. The variable domain in full, with the rest retrieved from reference TRBV7-2 and TRBJ1-2, is GAGVSQSPSNKVTEKGKDVELRCDPISGHTALYWYRQSLGQGLEFLIYFQGNSAPDKSGLPSDRFSAERTGGSVSTLTIQRTQQEDSAVYLCASSLAQSGSYGYTFGSGTRLTVV.

This clonotype was counted a few times. The chain is built from TRBV15 and TRBJ1-5; D is ambiguous. Germline loops: CDR1 LNHNV, CDR2 YYDKDF (reference sequence). The CDR3 has 14 amino acids. V was clipped by 6 bases and J by 0 bases, with 9 bases between them. CDR3 loop: CATRKGFSNQPQHF. CDR3 coding DNA: TGTGCCACCAGAAAAGGGTTTAGCAATCAGCCCCAGCATTTT.

Ten or more counts support this clonotype. The chain recombines TRBV5-1 with TRBJ2-1; 7 bases are a match to TRBD1. The V gene end was trimmed by 0 bases and the J gene end by 8 bases; junction bases not matched to a gene: 5. Germline V gives CDR1 SGHRS, CDR2 YFSETQ. This CDR3 spans 14 amino acids. This CDR3 is CASSLGGGGDEQFF. DNA for the CDR3: TGCGCCAGCAGCTTGGGAGGGGGCGGCGATGAGCAGTTCTTC.

This clonotype has just a few counts. The chain uses TRBV12-3 or TRBV12-4 and TRBJ1-2; 11 nucleotides align to TRBD1. The length of the CDR3 is 14 residues. With 5 bases clipped from V and 4 bases from J, the junction kept 3 bases outside the gene matches. The DNA for the CDR3 is TGTGCCAGCAGTCGGGACAGGGGGACCTATGGCTACACCTTC. This encodes CASSRDRGTYGYTF.

This clonotype turned up a few times. The chain has TRBV7-2 and TRBJ2-1; TRBD1 or TRBD2 may be the D gene (5 bases each). CDR3 length: 15 amino acids. V gave up 7 bases and J gave up 2 bases, with 15 bases separating them. Per germline, CDR1 SGHTA and CDR2 FQGNSA. CDR3 sequence (DNA): TGTGCCAGCACCAGGGCGGGTCAAACCTACAATGAGCAGTTCTTC. Translating it yields CASTRAGQTYNEQFF.

This clonotype was seen only a few times. J is TRBJ1-3 and V is TRBV7-8; D remains unclear. There are 16 residues in the CDR3. Germline loops: CDR1 SGHVS, CDR2 FQNEAQ. V shed 0 bases and J shed 4 bases, with 13 bases lying between them. CDR3 loop: CASSLALLERGNTIYF. The CDR3 bases are TGTGCCAGCAGCTTAGCGCTTCTCGAGAGAGGAAACACCATATATTTT.

There are a few counts of this clonotype. The chain joins TRBV4-2 to TRBJ1-1, with D hard to call. The V end was cut by 0 bases, the J end by 7 bases, with 9 bases between. This CDR3 has 13 amino acids. Germline CDR1 LGHNA, CDR2 YNFKEQ. The CDR3 bases are TGTGCCAGCAGCCAAGAGGGTCGCCGTGAAGCTTTCTTT. Its protein product is CASSQEGRREAFF.

This clonotype has just a few counts. The rearrangement links TRBV3-1 to TRBJ1-6; D unclear. CDR3 length: 16 amino acids. Germline assignment: CDR1 LGHDT and CDR2 YNNKEL (reference sequence). V was shortened by 2 bases and J by 10 bases, with 18 bases between the two germline ends. CDR3 residues: CASSQTDRVSYSPLHF. The CDR3 nucleotides read TGTGCCAGCAGCCAAACTGACCGGGTATCCTACTCACCCCTCCACTTT. Looking up the rest from reference TRBV3-1 and TRBJ1-6 gives the full variable domain: DTAVSQTPKYLVTQMGNDKSIKCEQNLGHDTMYWYKQDSKKFLKIMFSYNNKELIINETVPNRFSPKSPDKAHLNLHINSLELGDSAVYFCASSQTDRVSYSPLHFGNGTRLTVT.

This clonotype was observed a few times. The chain couples TRBV27 to TRBJ2-7; 14 bases agree with TRBD2. Germline-derived CDR1 and CDR2 are MNHEY and SMNVEV (reference sequence). Trimming removed 9 bases from V and 3 bases from J; junction bases left unmatched: 7. This CDR3 is built from 15 residues. CDR3 region: CASRTGTSGSYEQYF. DNA for the CDR3: TGTGCCAGTAGAACAGGGACTAGCGGGAGCTACGAGCAGTACTTC.